This TCR beta chain emerged from a study of response to subunit inactivated influenza vaccine. TCRdb re-derived calls from the RT-PCR reads in MiXCR, one entry per CDR3 protein. The table has 860,000 or so distinct CDR3 sequences, less than 25% seen once. The CDR3 consists of 15 residues. Germline V gene data show CDR1 as ENHRY and CDR2 as SYGVKD. The V segment lost 6 bases and the J segment 7 bases; nucleotides outside the gene matches: 9. This clonotype was seen only a few times. The sequences come from PBMCs from blood, collected 5 to 6 days after vaccination. The genes are TRBV10-3 and TRBJ2-2; 9 bases map to TRBD1. This TCR was sampled from a man over 45 who received an inactivated influenza vaccine. CDR3 protein: CAISRDRALGGELFF. In nucleotides, the CDR3 is TGTGCCATCAGCCGGGACAGGGCATTGGGCGGGGAGCTGTTTTTT.